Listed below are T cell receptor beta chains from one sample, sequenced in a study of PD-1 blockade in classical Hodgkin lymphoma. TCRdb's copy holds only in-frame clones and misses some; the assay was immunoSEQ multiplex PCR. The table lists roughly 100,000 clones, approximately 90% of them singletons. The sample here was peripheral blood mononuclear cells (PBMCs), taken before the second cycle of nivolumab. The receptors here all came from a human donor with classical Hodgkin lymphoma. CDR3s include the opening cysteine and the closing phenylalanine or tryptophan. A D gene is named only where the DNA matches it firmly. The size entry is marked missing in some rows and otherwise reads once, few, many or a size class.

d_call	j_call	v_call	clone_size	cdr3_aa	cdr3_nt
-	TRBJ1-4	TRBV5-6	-	CASSLWGSEKLFF	TGTGCCAGCAGCTTGTGGGGGAGTGAAAAACTGTTTTTT
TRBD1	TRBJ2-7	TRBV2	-	CASSNTGTGGRNYYEQYF	TGTGCCAGCAGCAACACCGGGACAGGGGGCCGTAATTACTACGAGCAGTACTTC
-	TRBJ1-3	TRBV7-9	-	CASSLQGPGVGNTIYF	TGTGCCAGCAGCTTGCAGGGTCCCGGAGTGGGAAACACCATATATTTT
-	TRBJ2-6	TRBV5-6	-	CASSHNPAGANVLTF	TGTGCCAGCAGCCATAACCCCGCTGGGGCCAACGTCCTGACTTTC
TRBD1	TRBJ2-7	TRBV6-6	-	CASSPGTADREQYF	TGTGCCAGCAGCCCCGGGACAGCGGACCGGGAGCAGTACTTC
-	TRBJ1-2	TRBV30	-	CAWIENGYTF	TGTGCCTGGATCGAGAATGGCTACACCTTC
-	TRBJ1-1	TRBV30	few	CAWSVGEWYTEAFF	TGTGCCTGGAGTGTTGGAGAATGGTACACTGAAGCTTTCTTT
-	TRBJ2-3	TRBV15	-	CATSRDPRAARTDTQYF	TGTGCCACCAGCAGAGATCCCCGAGCGGCCCGCACAGATACGCAGTATTTT
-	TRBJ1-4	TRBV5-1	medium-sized	CASSLTGVLNEKLFF	TGCGCCAGCAGCCTAACCGGGGTACTGAATGAAAAACTGTTTTTT
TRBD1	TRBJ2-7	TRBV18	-	CASSPIPGQSSYEQYF	TGTGCCAGCTCACCAATACCGGGACAGAGCTCCTACGAGCAGTACTTC
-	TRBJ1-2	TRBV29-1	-	CSVEDREGNYGYTF	TGCAGCGTTGAAGACAGGGAGGGTAACTATGGCTACACCTTC
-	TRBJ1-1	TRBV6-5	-	CASSYGAQDAFF	TGTGCCAGCAGTTACGGGGCCCAGGACGCTTTCTTT
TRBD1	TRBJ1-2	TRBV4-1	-	CASSPGGRTGGFYGYTF	TGCGCCAGCAGCCCCGGGGGGCGGACAGGGGGATTTTATGGCTACACCTTC
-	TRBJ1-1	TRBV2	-	CASLNTEAFF	TGTGCCAGTTTGAACACTGAAGCTTTCTTT
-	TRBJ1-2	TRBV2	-	CASSLGRTGGGYTF	TGTGCCAGCAGTTTGGGAAGGACCGGAGGAGGCTACACCTTC
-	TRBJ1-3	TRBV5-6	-	CASRARFAGNTIYF	TGTGCCAGCAGAGCACGTTTTGCTGGAAACACCATATATTTT
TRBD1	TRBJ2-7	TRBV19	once	CASSITTGETYEQYF	TGTGCCAGTAGTATAACGACAGGGGAAACCTACGAGCAGTACTTC
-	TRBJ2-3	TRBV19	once	CATCSGGQDTQYF	TGTGCCACCTGCTCGGGGGGCCAAGATACGCAGTATTTT
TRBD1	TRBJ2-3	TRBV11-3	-	CASSLDRRDRGELGDTQYF	TGTGCCAGCAGCTTAGATCGGCGGGACAGGGGTGAGTTGGGAGATACGCAGTATTTT
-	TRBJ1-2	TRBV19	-	CASRSRDKGYPYGYTF	TGTGCCAGTAGATCCCGGGACAAGGGTTACCCGTATGGCTACACCTTC
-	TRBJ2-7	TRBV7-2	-	CASSSNIPGVYEQYF	TGTGCCAGCAGCTCAAACATTCCTGGGGTCTACGAGCAGTACTTC
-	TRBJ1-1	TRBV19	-	CASSIGMSNTEAFF	TGTGCCAGTAGTATTGGCATGAGTAACACTGAAGCTTTCTTT
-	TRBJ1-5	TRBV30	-	CAWNNRVGDQPQHF	TGTGCCTGGAATAACAGGGTCGGTGATCAGCCCCAGCATTTT
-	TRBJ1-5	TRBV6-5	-	CASSSTGGQPQHF	TGTGCCAGCAGTTCCACGGGGGGTCAGCCCCAGCATTTT
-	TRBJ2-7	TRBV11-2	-	CASSLGRISYEQYF	TGTGCCAGCAGCTTAGGACGGATTTCCTACGAGCAGTACTTC
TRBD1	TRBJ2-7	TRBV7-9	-	CASSLVGTVHYEQYF	TGTGCCAGCAGCTTAGTCGGGACAGTACACTACGAGCAGTACTTC
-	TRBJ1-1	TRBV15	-	CATSRQGLSTEAFF	TGTGCCACCAGCAGACAGGGGCTCAGCACTGAAGCTTTCTTT
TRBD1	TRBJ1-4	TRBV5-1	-	CASSVDRGANEKLFF	TGCGCCAGCAGCGTAGACAGGGGGGCTAATGAAAAACTGTTTTTT
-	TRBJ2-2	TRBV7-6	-	CASSLWVPRGQDTGELFF	TGTGCCAGCAGCTTATGGGTGCCACGGGGGCAGGACACCGGGGAGCTGTTTTTT
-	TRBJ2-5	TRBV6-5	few	CASSAQGEETQYF	TGTGCCAGCAGTGCCCAGGGTGAAGAGACCCAGTACTTC
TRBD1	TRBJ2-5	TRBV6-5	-	CASSYGQGFIETQYF	TGTGCCAGCAGCTATGGACAGGGTTTTATTGAGACCCAGTACTTC
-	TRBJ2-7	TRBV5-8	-	CASSLGAGSYEQYF	TGTGCCAGCAGCTTGGGGGCAGGGTCCTACGAGCAGTACTTC
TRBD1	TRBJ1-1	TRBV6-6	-	CASSYFGTVTEAFF	TGTGCCAGCAGCTACTTCGGGACAGTCACTGAAGCTTTCTTT
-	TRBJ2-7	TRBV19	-	CASSIEGSSYEQYF	TGTGCCAGTAGTATAGAGGGGAGCTCCTACGAGCAGTACTTC
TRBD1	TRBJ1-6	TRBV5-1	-	CASSSRQGEANSPLHF	TGCGCCAGCAGCTCACGACAGGGGGAGGCTAATTCACCCCTCCACTTT
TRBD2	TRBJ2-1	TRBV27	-	CASSPLSGGAYNEQFF	TGTGCCAGCAGCCCCCTCTCGGGGGGGGCCTACAATGAGCAGTTCTTC
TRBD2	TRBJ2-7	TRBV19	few	CASSIGTTSYEQYF	TGTGCCAGTAGTATCGGGACTACCTCCTACGAGCAGTACTTC